The clone carrying this TCR beta chain was detected a few times. The study used a library that attached unique molecular identifiers to individual cDNA molecules. Each CDR3 protein gets one entry after TCRdb re-called the reads with MiXCR. The table records just over 2,500 distinct CDR3 sequences, 46% of them present only once. The CDR3 contains 14 residues. Per germline, CDR1 SEHNR and CDR2 FQNEAQ (reference sequence). The V and J ends lost 5 bases and 4 bases, in that order; junction bases with no gene match: 7. The data were taken from a study of human T cells and chemical hapten exposure. Noted treatment: therapeutic diphenylcyclopropenone sensitization with weekly scalp DPC.

The genes are TRBV7-9 and TRBJ1-2, with 7 positions matching TRBD1. The sequence was collected from an adult with alopecia areata. Some clones in this sample may be carry-over from other donors' samples. This table probably holds off-target reads from a library built for another chain. The specimen comprised whole blood, sampled before DPC sensitization or 2, 6, or about 24 weeks after (not recorded which). The CDR3 DNA reads as TGTGCCAGCAGCCCGGGACAGAGAAGCTATGGCTACACCTTC. This translates into CASSPGQRSYGYTF.